These T cell receptor beta chains were read from a single sample in a study of T cell repertoires in cytomegalovirus infection. TCRdb independently ran MiXCR on the reads; one entry per CDR3 protein. The sample lists around 190,000 distinct CDR3 sequences; under 15% were seen once. Sequencing used PBMCs. The source of these receptors is a human donor in good health (CMV status not recorded). Some clones in this sample may be carry-over from other donors' samples. CDR3s include the opening cysteine and the closing phenylalanine or tryptophan. Not every row has a clone size; where given, it reads once, few, many or a size class.

cdr3_length clone_size v_call cdr3_aa
13 . TRBV29-1 CSVGQGLNQPQHF
15 many TRBV7-2 CASSLIGTSGYEQYF
13 many TRBV7-9 CASSWDVSYEQYF
15 many TRBV7-9 CASSFAGRSNYGYTF
15 . TRBV7-3 CASSLTFNSLDEQFF
15 . TRBV28 CASSVDGSNNQPQHF
12 few TRBV25-1 CASRTGLFEQYF
14 . TRBV5-5 CASSEDPRREKLFF
18 many TRBV4-1 CASSQVPGTPTIYTEAFF
16 many TRBV7-2 CASSLRAELAVGTQYF
17 many TRBV7-3 CASSLGPTSGYTDTQYF
13 many TRBV14 CASSQDWRMGQFF
12 once TRBV29-1 CSATDRADTQYF
15 few TRBV5-1 CASSQGQAGYNEQFF
15 few TRBV5-1 CASSLRIDRYNEQFF
12 . TRBV11-2 CASSLLGRGYTF
18 few TRBV7-6 CASSLAGAGFGGRYEQYF
15 . TRBV7-8 CASSFELGGKREAFF
14 many TRBV27 CASSFSEWNSPLHF
12 few TRBV7-8 CASSLGGNEAFF
15 many TRBV6-5 CASSYLAEYQETQYF
15 . TRBV24-1 CATSDSQIGLDEQFF